This T cell receptor beta chain was captured in a study of blood T cell repertoires in COVID-19. In germline, CDR1 is MNHEY, CDR2 SVGAGI. CDR3 length: 13 amino acids. Trimming cost V 7 bases and J 3 bases, with 10 bases left between them. The protocol was immunoSEQ multiplex PCR, while the TCRdb copy is restricted to in-frame clones and leaves out a portion. The sample carries 300,000 or so clones, about 90% recorded once. The TCR comes from a man between 18 and 29 years old who had recovered from COVID-19. The V gene is TRBV6-5, the J gene TRBJ1-5; no firm D call. Material: peripheral blood. The chain's CDR3 is CASKRYPNQPQHF. In DNA form, the CDR3 reads TGTGCCAGCAAACGGTACCCCAATCAGCCCCAGCATTTT.